A selection of T cell receptor beta chains follows, all from one sample in a study of high-grade serous ovarian cancer treatment subgroups. TCRdb keeps only in-frame clones here, not all; method: immunoSEQ multiplex PCR. Of roughly 4,500 clones in the sample, 69% were seen once. Specimen: tumor tissue. The receptors stem from a human donor with high-grade serous ovarian cancer. Both conserved end residues are part of each CDR3. Fields, in order: V gene, clone size, D gene, J gene, CDR3 protein, CDR3 DNA. The D gene is left open where the match is weak. Clone size is stated in some rows and not others, as once, few, many or a class when expanded.

V: TRBV19
size: .
D: .
J: TRBJ2-3
CDR3: CASSTPRDESTDTQYF
DNA: TGTGCCAGTAGTACCCCTCGGGACGAGAGCACAGATACGCAGTATTTT

V: TRBV4-1
size: .
D: .
J: TRBJ2-7
CDR3: CASSSQGYEQYF
DNA: TGCGCCAGCAGCTCTCAGGGTTACGAGCAGTACTTC

V: TRBV6-1
size: .
D: .
J: TRBJ1-1
CDR3: CASSEAPARMAFF
DNA: TGTGCCAGCAGTGAAGCGCCCGCCCGCATGGCTTTCTTT

V: TRBV9
size: .
D: TRBD2
J: TRBJ2-2
CDR3: CASSVERLAGPNTGELFF
DNA: TGTGCCAGCAGCGTAGAGCGACTAGCGGGCCCGAACACCGGGGAGCTGTTTTTT

V: TRBV7-9
size: medium-sized
D: .
J: TRBJ1-6
CDR3: CASSPLGDSPLHF
DNA: TGTGCCAGCAGCCCCCTGGGGGATTCACCCCTCCACTTT

V: TRBV6-5
size: large
D: TRBD1
J: TRBJ1-1
CDR3: CASSRTGGNTEAFF
DNA: TGTGCCAGCAGTCGGACAGGGGGCAACACTGAAGCTTTCTTT

V: TRBV7-2
size: .
D: .
J: TRBJ1-2
CDR3: CASSLGEQWGRTNYGYTF
DNA: TGTGCCAGCAGCTTAGGAGAACAATGGGGGCGCACCAACTATGGCTACACCTTC

V: TRBV5-4
size: .
D: .
J: TRBJ1-1
CDR3: CASRLRGRGDTEAFF
DNA: TGCGCCAGCAGACTAAGGGGCAGGGGAGATACTGAAGCTTTCTTT

V: TRBV2
size: .
D: TRBD1
J: TRBJ1-1
CDR3: CASRGTGGSEAFF
DNA: TGTGCCAGCAGAGGGACAGGGGGCTCTGAAGCTTTCTTT

V: TRBV6-6
size: once
D: TRBD1
J: TRBJ1-5
CDR3: CASSTQGNSNQPQHF
DNA: TGTGCCAGCAGTACACAGGGGAATAGCAATCAGCCCCAGCATTTT

V: TRBV6-5
size: few
D: .
J: TRBJ2-2
CDR3: CASSYGENTGELFF
DNA: TGTGCCAGCAGTTACGGAGAGAACACCGGGGAGCTGTTTTTT

V: TRBV30
size: few
D: .
J: TRBJ1-5
CDR3: CAWSVGPGMPQHF
DNA: TGTGCCTGGAGTGTAGGGCCAGGGATGCCCCAGCATTTT

V: TRBV5-1
size: .
D: TRBD1
J: TRBJ1-1
CDR3: CASSSRQGWNTEAFF
DNA: TGCGCCAGCAGCTCTCGACAGGGTTGGAACACTGAAGCTTTCTTT

V: TRBV5-4
size: .
D: .
J: TRBJ1-2
CDR3: CASMRVPNSGYTF
DNA: TGTGCCAGCATGAGGGTTCCGAACTCTGGCTACACCTTC

V: TRBV6-4
size: .
D: .
J: TRBJ2-3
CDR3: CASSAADSTDTQYF
DNA: TGTGCCAGCAGCGCCGCGGACAGCACAGATACGCAGTATTTT

V: TRBV4-3
size: .
D: .
J: TRBJ1-6
CDR3: CASSPGRDSPLHF
DNA: TGCGCCAGCAGCCCCGGGAGAGATTCACCCCTCCACTTT

V: TRBV6-1
size: .
D: TRBD1
J: TRBJ1-5
CDR3: CASSSRDRGYQPQHF
DNA: TGTGCCAGCAGTTCCCGGGACAGGGGATATCAGCCCCAGCATTTT

V: TRBV5-5
size: .
D: .
J: TRBJ2-5
CDR3: CASSLGQLQETQYF
DNA: TGTGCCAGCAGCTTGGGACAGCTACAAGAGACCCAGTACTTC

V: TRBV5-1
size: .
D: .
J: TRBJ2-7
CDR3: CASSSGAAGEQYF
DNA: TGCGCCAGCAGCTCAGGGGCCGCGGGGGAGCAGTACTTC

V: TRBV10-3
size: .
D: TRBD1
J: TRBJ1-2
CDR3: CASTESRGRSGYTF
DNA: TGTGCCAGCACTGAATCTAGGGGGCGAAGTGGCTACACCTTC

V: TRBV5-1
size: .
D: TRBD1
J: TRBJ1-3
CDR3: CASSLFLPTLPGQVRPSTGNTIYF
DNA: TGCGCCAGCAGCTTGTTTCTACCGACCTTACCTGGACAGGTTAGGCCCTCAACTGGAAACACCATATATTTT

V: TRBV18
size: .
D: .
J: TRBJ1-5
CDR3: CASSRDGSNQPQHF
DNA: TGTGCCAGCTCACGGGACGGTAGCAATCAGCCCCAGCATTTT

V: TRBV5-4
size: few
D: .
J: TRBJ1-1
CDR3: CASSLQGPLNTEAFF
DNA: TGTGCCAGCAGCCTCCAGGGACCGTTGAACACTGAAGCTTTCTTT

V: TRBV7-2
size: .
D: .
J: TRBJ1-4
CDR3: CASSENRATNEKLFF
DNA: TGTGCCAGCAGCGAGAACAGGGCGACTAATGAAAAACTGTTTTTT

V: TRBV27
size: .
D: TRBD1
J: TRBJ1-6
CDR3: CASRGTGLYVSPLHF
DNA: TGTGCCAGCAGGGGGACAGGGCTTTATGTTTCACCCCTCCACTTT

V: TRBV6-5
size: .
D: TRBD1
J: TRBJ1-1
CDR3: CASSFGTGVNTEAFF
DNA: TGTGCCAGCAGTTTTGGGACAGGGGTGAACACTGAAGCTTTCTTT

V: TRBV5-4
size: medium-sized
D: .
J: TRBJ2-1
CDR3: CASSPDYLPGNEQFF
DNA: TGTGCCAGCAGCCCTGACTACCTTCCGGGAAATGAGCAGTTCTTC